The 32 T cell receptor beta chains given below trace back to one sample, sequenced in a study of CD8 T cells in Susac syndrome. Random hexamers served to reverse transcribe roughly 0.45 to 1 ug RNA. TCRdb recomputed calls from the immunoSEQ multiplex PCR reads with MiXCR, one row per CDR3 protein. This repertoire shows almost 450,000 distinct CDR3 sequences, about 85% found once; its top ten account for 0.12%. Sequences were obtained from CD8+ T cells from PBMCs. The receptors come from a human donor with multiple sclerosis.

The chain combines TRBV3-1 with TRBJ2-7, with TRBD1 identical over 10 bases. This CDR3 spans 17 amino acids. Trimming took 0 bases from V and 4 from J; bases not matched to a gene: 9. Germline CDR1 reads LGHDT; CDR2 reads YNNKEL (reference sequence). CDR3 sequence: CASSQDWKGQGRYEQYF. In DNA form, the CDR3 reads TGTGCCAGCAGCCAAGATTGGAAGGGACAGGGGAGATACGAGCAGTACTTC.

V gene TRBV5-5 combines with J gene TRBJ2-7, with D possibly TRBD2 on 5 matching bases. Germline V gives CDR1 SGHKS, CDR2 YYEKEE (reference sequence). The CDR3 loop spans 15 amino acids. V dropped 6 bases and J dropped 0 bases, with 16 bases sitting between them. The CDR3 region has the DNA TGTGCCAGCACCCTAAACGGACTCCCCTCCTACGAGCAGTACTTC. Translating it yields CASTLNGLPSYEQYF. Based on the CDR3 plus reference TRBV5-5 and TRBJ2-7, the full variable domain is DAGVTQSPTHLIKTRGQQVTLRCSPISGHKSVSWYQQVLGQGPQFIFQYYEKEERGRGNFPDRFSARQFPNYSSELNVNALLLGDSALYLCASTLNGLPSYEQYFGPGTRLTVT.

Here the CDR3 DNA reads TGTGCCAGTAGTATAGCGGGGGAGGTCAATGAGCAGTTCTTC. The encoded protein is CASSIAGEVNEQFF. The chain joins TRBV19 to TRBJ2-1; tentatively, D is TRBD2 (6 bases). Germline V lookup: CDR1 LNHDA, CDR2 SQIVND (reference sequence). The V gene lost 1 base and the J gene lost 6 bases, with 10 bases spanning the gap. This CDR3 has 14 residues.

The chain combines TRBV5-1 with TRBJ1-4; 7 bases map to TRBD1. V gave up 3 bases and J gave up 4 bases; unmatched junction bases: 3. The CDR3 runs to 14 residues. The germline gives CDR1 SGHRS, CDR2 YFSETQ. CDR3 protein: CASSWGQYNEKLFF. In DNA, the CDR3 is TGCGCCAGCAGCTGGGGACAGTATAATGAAAAACTGTTTTTT.

The chain combines TRBV6-5 with TRBJ1-1; D gene uncertain. The CDR3 covers 13 residues. V was cut by 5 bases and J by 0 bases, with 7 bases left in between. CDR1 and CDR2 (germline): MNHEY, SVGAGI. CDR3 coding DNA: TGTGCCAGCAGTGTAACAGTGAACACTGAAGCTTTCTTT. Translation: CASSVTVNTEAFF.

The V and J genes are TRBV20-1 and TRBJ1-4; D gene ambiguous. The ends were cut back, 0 bases at V and 6 bases at J, with 11 bases in the middle. Germline CDR1 is DFQATT and CDR2 is SNEGSKA (reference sequence). The CDR3 length is 14 residues. The CDR3 here is CSARDLAGDEKLFF. In nucleotides, the CDR3 is TGCAGTGCTAGAGATCTGGCAGGCGATGAAAAACTGTTTTTT.

The chain employs TRBV5-5 and TRBJ1-2; the match to TRBD1 covers 11 bases. The CDR3 loop spans 16 amino acids. CDR1 and CDR2 (germline): SGHKS, YYEKEE (reference sequence). V trimming: 1 base; J trimming: 3 bases; junction bases outside the gene matches: 5. CDR3 residues: CASSLWTGGRDYGYTF. CDR3 DNA: TGTGCCAGCAGCTTGTGGACAGGGGGCCGTGACTATGGCTACACCTTC.

The chain joins TRBV28 to TRBJ2-7; the D gene is possibly TRBD2 (9 bases). There are 15 residues in the CDR3. Germline assignment: CDR1 MDHEN and CDR2 SYDVKM. The V end lost 5 bases, the J end lost 7 bases, and 21 bases lay between the germline ends. This CDR3 reads CASSLRGLTSGEQYF. CDR3 DNA sequence: TGTGCCAGCAGTCTCAGGGGGCTGACTAGCGGTGAGCAGTACTTC.

The chain carries TRBV5-1 and TRBJ2-5, with a possible D match to TRBD1 (5 bases). Germline CDR1 and CDR2: SGHRS and YFSETQ. The length of the CDR3 is 14 residues. Trimming removed 3 bases at V and 2 bases at J, with 11 bases between. The CDR3 DNA is TGCGCCAGCAGCTCCCCGGACACTCAAGAGACCCAGTACTTC. This gives the protein CASSSPDTQETQYF.

This clonotype has more than one count but fewer than ten. The chain joins TRBV7-6 to TRBJ2-1, with D uncertain. V lost 0 bases, J lost 7 bases, and 4 bases lay in between. From germline, CDR1 is SGHVS and CDR2 FNYEAQ. The CDR3 has 12 residues. Written as DNA, the CDR3 is TGTGCCAGCAGCTTAGCTGAAAATGAGCAGTTCTTC. It encodes CASSLAENEQFF.

This chain links TRBV29-1 with TRBJ2-1; no firm D call. Germline V lookup: CDR1 SQVTM, CDR2 ANQGSEA. V was clipped by 7 bases and J by 5 bases, with 18 bases between them. The CDR3 contains 14 residues. The CDR3 DNA reads TGCAGCGCTGGAGAAGGAGCGCAGAACAATGAGCAGTTCTTC. Residues: CSAGEGAQNNEQFF.

This clonotype was detected a few times. The gene calls are TRBV19 and TRBJ1-1; D might be TRBD1 (6 bases). The CDR3 contains 12 residues. V was shortened by 7 bases and J by 4 bases, with 10 bases between the two germline ends. CDR1 LNHDA and CDR2 SQIVND come from the germline V gene (reference sequence). CDR3 in amino acids: CASTLGGTEAFF. The CDR3 DNA is TGTGCCAGTACCCTAGGGGGCACTGAAGCTTTCTTT. The full variable domain, in which reference TRBV19 and TRBJ1-1 provide the parts outside the CDR3, is DGGITQSPKYLFRKEGQNVTLSCEQNLNHDAMYWYRQDPGQGLRLIYYSQIVNDFQKGDIAEGYSVSREKKESFPLTVTSAQKNPTAFYLCASTLGGTEAFFGQGTRLTVV.

Only a few counts were recorded for this clonotype. This chain connects TRBV6-2 or TRBV6-3 to TRBJ2-1; D unresolved. Trimming shortened V by 0 bases and J by 9 bases, and 15 bases separated the two germline ends. The CDR3 sequence is 15 residues long. Germline CDR1 and CDR2: MNHEY and SVGEGT. The CDR3 DNA reads as TGTGCCAGCAGTTACTCGGGTGGAGCCTCCGGTGAGCAGTTCTTC. Translating gives CASSYSGGASGEQFF.

V and J are TRBV20-1 and TRBJ1-1; 8 nucleotides align to TRBD1. CDR3 length: 14 amino acids. V lost 2 bases, J lost 6 bases, and 8 bases stayed unmatched. Germline V lookup: CDR1 DFQATT, CDR2 SNEGSKA (reference sequence). Written as DNA, the CDR3 is TGCAGTGCTAGAATGGACAGGGACAACCCTGAAGCTTTCTTT. Amino acid sequence: CSARMDRDNPEAFF.

The chain carries TRBV4-2 and TRBJ2-1, with 8 bases matching TRBD2. This CDR3 contains 16 residues. The germline gives CDR1 LGHNA, CDR2 YNFKEQ. V was pared by 1 base and J by 6 bases, with 8 bases of the junction left unmatched. The CDR3 spells CASSQVSGRRFNEQFF. The CDR3 bases are TGTGCCAGCAGCCAAGTCAGCGGGAGACGGTTCAATGAGCAGTTCTTC.

The chain links TRBV30 to TRBJ2-3; no clear D. The germline V gene encodes CDR1 GTSNPN and CDR2 SVGIG (reference sequence). With 4 bases removed from V and 0 bases from J, the gap between germline ends came to 8 bases. This CDR3 is 13 amino acids long. The CDR3 loop reads CAWIETSTDTQYF. For the CDR3, the DNA is TGTGCCTGGATAGAGACTAGCACAGATACGCAGTATTTT.

This rearrangement joins TRBV9 to TRBJ2-3; 11 bases agree with TRBD1. The germline CDR1 and CDR2 sequences are SGDLS and YYNGEE. This CDR3 has 16 residues. Trimming cost V 4 bases and J 5 bases; bases outside gene matches: 9. The CDR3 bases are TGTGCCAGCAGCCTGGGGACAGGGGGAAGTATAGATACGCAGTATTTT. It yields the protein CASSLGTGGSIDTQYF.

This rearrangement joins TRBV5-1 to TRBJ2-1; D gene ambiguous. CDR3 length equals 12 residues. From germline, CDR1 is SGHRS and CDR2 YFSETQ. The V end lost 4 bases, the J end lost 5 bases, and 7 bases lay between the germline ends. The CDR3 coding sequence is TGCGCCAGCAGCCCCATCCACAATGAGCAGTTCTTC. This translates into CASSPIHNEQFF.

The chain joins TRBV4-1 to TRBJ1-1; TRBD1 is a possible D gene (5 bases). Germline assignment: CDR1 MGHRA and CDR2 YSYEKL. Trimming stripped 4 bases from V and 1 base from J, with 10 bases between. The CDR3 sequence is 14 residues long. The DNA for the CDR3 is TGCGCCAGCAGCCGGGGGGGGTCGAACACTGAAGCTTTCTTT. The encoded protein is CASSRGGSNTEAFF.

The rearrangement links TRBV5-1 to TRBJ1-3, with D maybe TRBD1 (5 bases). CDR3 size: 15 residues. V was trimmed by 4 bases and J by 2 bases, leaving 13 bases between them. The germline V gene encodes CDR1 SGHRS and CDR2 YFSETQ. The CDR3 loop is CASSPPADTGNTIYF. In DNA, the CDR3 is TGCGCCAGCAGCCCCCCCGCGGACACTGGAAACACCATATATTTT.

This sequence joins TRBV7-3 and TRBJ2-1; 9 nucleotides match TRBD2. This CDR3 contains 15 residues. Germline loops: CDR1 SGHTA, CDR2 FQGTGA. The V and J ends lost 4 bases and 7 bases, in that order; junction bases with no gene match: 8. This chain's CDR3 is CASSSFAGGKNEQFF. The CDR3 DNA sequence: TGTGCCAGCAGCTCCTTCGCGGGAGGGAAGAATGAGCAGTTCTTC.

CDR3 sequence: CASSPPAGAKNIQYF. The CDR3, as DNA: TGTGCCAGCTCACCACCGGCAGGGGCCAAAAACATTCAGTACTTC. This chain uses TRBV18 with TRBJ2-4, with D perhaps matching TRBD1 (5 bases). The CDR3 totals 15 residues. V lost 0 bases and J 1 base, leaving 7 bases between the germline ends. Germline-derived CDR1 and CDR2 are KGHSH and LQKENI.

The V and J genes are TRBV12-5 and TRBJ2-7, with 7 bases aligning to TRBD2. The CDR3 is made up of 14 amino acids. Per germline, CDR1 LGHNT and CDR2 FRNRAP. Losses at the gene ends were 5 bases for V and 3 bases for J; bases not matched to a gene: 7. CDR3 residues: CASGPLAGHYEQYF. The CDR3 DNA reads as TGTGCTAGTGGTCCATTAGCGGGCCACTACGAGCAGTACTTC.

The chain couples TRBV3-1 to TRBJ1-2; D may be TRBD1 (5 bases). The CDR3 has 14 residues. Trimming cost V 1 base and J 6 bases, with 12 bases left between them. CDR1 is LGHDT, CDR2 YNNKEL, per germline (reference sequence). The CDR3 region is CASSQGSGRNGYTF. In nucleotides, the CDR3 is TGTGCCAGCAGCCAAGGTTCAGGGAGGAATGGCTACACCTTC.

The chain carries TRBV29-1 and TRBJ1-2; a weak D match, TRBD1 (5 bases). The germline gives CDR1 SQVTM, CDR2 ANQGSEA. V lost 8 bases, J lost 0 bases, and 19 bases lay in between. This CDR3 comprises 15 residues. For the CDR3, the DNA is TGCAGCTCCGCGGGGACGGAACAAGCTAACTATGGCTACACCTTC. Its protein is CSSAGTEQANYGYTF.

The V call is TRBV28, the J call TRBJ1-3; D remains ambiguous. With 5 bases removed from V and 6 bases from J, the gap between germline ends came to 17 bases. This CDR3 region has 15 residues. Germline V gene lookup returns CDR1 MDHEN and CDR2 SYDVKM. The CDR3 here is CASSTVEETENTIYF. CDR3 coding DNA: TGTGCCAGCAGTACAGTGGAGGAAACCGAAAACACCATATATTTT.

J is TRBJ2-1 and V is TRBV29-1; 8 positions match TRBD1. Germline V CDR1 and CDR2: SQVTM, ANQGSEA. The V and J ends lost 6 bases and 3 bases, in that order; junction bases with no gene match: 7. The CDR3 contains 14 residues. CDR3 sequence: CSVIPGQDYNEQFF. The CDR3 DNA is TGCAGCGTGATACCGGGACAGGACTACAATGAGCAGTTCTTC.

The V and J genes are TRBV6-5 and TRBJ1-1; TRBD1 might be the D (5 bases). V was cut by 7 bases and J by 5 bases, with 17 bases left in between. Per germline, CDR1 MNHEY and CDR2 SVGAGI. The CDR3 sequence is 14 residues long. CDR3 sequence: CASTQGAGLTEAFF. CDR3 DNA: TGTGCCAGCACCCAGGGCGCGGGGTTGACTGAAGCTTTCTTT.

The chain couples TRBV18 to TRBJ2-3, with TRBD2 matching over 10 bases. The V and J ends lost 3 bases and 5 bases, in that order; junction bases with no gene match: 2. The CDR3 covers 14 residues. From germline, CDR1 is KGHSH and CDR2 LQKENI. The CDR3: CASSPGLARDTQYF. The DNA for the CDR3 is TGTGCCAGCTCACCGGGACTAGCGAGAGATACGCAGTATTTT.

The gene calls are TRBV30 and TRBJ2-1, with 9 bases identical to TRBD1. Germline V gene data show CDR1 as GTSNPN and CDR2 as SVGIG (reference sequence). The CDR3 is 14 amino acids. The junction had 11 bases not matched to a gene; V was cut back by 4 bases and J by 10 bases. The CDR3 sequence: CAWTLGTGLLEQFF. CDR3 DNA: TGTGCCTGGACTTTAGGGACAGGGTTGTTGGAGCAGTTCTTC.

This rearrangement joins TRBV7-9 to TRBJ2-6; 7 bases agree with TRBD1. CDR3 length equals 15 residues. Germline-derived CDR1 and CDR2 are SEHNR and FQNEAQ (reference sequence). Trimming took 3 bases from V and 4 from J; bases not matched to a gene: 3. CDR3 amino acids: CASSLTGLGANVLTF. CDR3 nucleotides: TGTGCCAGCAGCTTGACAGGGCTAGGGGCCAACGTCCTGACTTTC.

CDR3 residues: CASSELGQGSSYEQYF. CDR3 DNA: TGTGCCAGCAGTGAACTGGGACAGGGGTCCTCCTACGAGCAGTACTTC. The chain is built from TRBV2 and TRBJ2-7, with 10 nucleotides matching TRBD1. The V segment lost 2 bases and the J segment 0 bases; nucleotides outside the gene matches: 4. The CDR3 extends over 16 amino acids. The V gene's germline CDR1 is SNHLY and CDR2 FYNNEI. Combining the CDR3 with reference TRBV2 and TRBJ2-7 gives the whole variable domain EPEVTQTPSHQVTQMGQEVILRCVPISNHLYFYWYRQILGQKVEFLVSFYNNEISEKSEIFDDQFSVERPDGSNFTLKIRSTKLEDSAMYFCASSELGQGSSYEQYFGPGTRLTVT.